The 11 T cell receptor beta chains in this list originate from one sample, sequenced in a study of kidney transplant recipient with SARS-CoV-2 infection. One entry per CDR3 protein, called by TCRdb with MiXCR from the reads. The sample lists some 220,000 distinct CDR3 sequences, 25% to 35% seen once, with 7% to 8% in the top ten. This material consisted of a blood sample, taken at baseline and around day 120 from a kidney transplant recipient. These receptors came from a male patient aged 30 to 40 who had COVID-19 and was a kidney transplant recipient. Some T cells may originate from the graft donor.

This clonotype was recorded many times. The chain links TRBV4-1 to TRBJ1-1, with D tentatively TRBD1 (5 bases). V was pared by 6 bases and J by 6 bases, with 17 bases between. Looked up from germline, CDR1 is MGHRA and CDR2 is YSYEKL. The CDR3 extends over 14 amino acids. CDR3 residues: CASRFLAGKAEAFF. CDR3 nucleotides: TGCGCCAGCAGATTCTTAGCAGGGAAGGCTGAAGCTTTCTTT.

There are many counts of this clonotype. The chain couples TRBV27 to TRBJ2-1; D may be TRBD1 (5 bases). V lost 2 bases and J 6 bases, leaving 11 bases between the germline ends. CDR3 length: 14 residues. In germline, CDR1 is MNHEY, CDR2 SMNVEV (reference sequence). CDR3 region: CASSLRQNFNEQFF. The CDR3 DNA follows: TGTGCCAGCAGTTTACGACAGAACTTCAATGAGCAGTTCTTC.

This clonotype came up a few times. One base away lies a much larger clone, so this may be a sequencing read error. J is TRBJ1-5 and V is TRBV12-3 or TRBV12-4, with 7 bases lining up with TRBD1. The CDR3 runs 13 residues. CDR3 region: CAGSDRELQPQHF. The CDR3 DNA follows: TGTGCCGGCAGTGACAGGGAACTTCAGCCCCAGCATTTT.

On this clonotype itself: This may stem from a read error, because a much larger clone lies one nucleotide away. The CDR3 DNA sequence: TGTGCCAACAGCAGACAGTCGAACACTGAAGCTTTCTTT. As protein: CANSRQSNTEAFF. The gene calls are TRBV5-8 and TRBJ1-1, with D perhaps matching TRBD1 (5 bases). The CDR3 extends over 13 amino acids. Germline V gene data show CDR1 as SGHTS and CDR2 as YDEGEE.

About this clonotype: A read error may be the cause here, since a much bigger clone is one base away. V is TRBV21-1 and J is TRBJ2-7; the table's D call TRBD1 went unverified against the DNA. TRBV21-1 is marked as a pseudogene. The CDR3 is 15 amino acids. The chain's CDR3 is CASSKDRREAAEQYF. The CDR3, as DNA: TGTGCCAGCAGCAAAGATCGTCGGGAAGCGGCCGAGCAGTACTTC.

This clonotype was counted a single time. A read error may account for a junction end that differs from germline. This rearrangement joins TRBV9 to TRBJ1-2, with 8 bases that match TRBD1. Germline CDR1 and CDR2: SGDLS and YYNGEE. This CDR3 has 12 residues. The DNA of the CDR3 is TGTGCCAGCAGCCTCACAGGGGGTGGCCACACCTTC. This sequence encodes CASSLTGGGHTF.

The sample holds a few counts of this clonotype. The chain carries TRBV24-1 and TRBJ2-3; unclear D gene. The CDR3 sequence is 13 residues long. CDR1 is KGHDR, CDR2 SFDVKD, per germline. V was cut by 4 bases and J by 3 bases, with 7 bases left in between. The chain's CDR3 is CATSDPTTDTQYF. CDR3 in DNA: TGTGCCACCAGTGACCCCACTACAGATACGCAGTATTTT.

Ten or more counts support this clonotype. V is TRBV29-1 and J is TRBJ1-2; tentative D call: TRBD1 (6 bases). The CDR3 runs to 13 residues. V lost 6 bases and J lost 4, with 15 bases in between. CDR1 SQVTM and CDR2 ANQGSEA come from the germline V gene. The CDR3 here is CSVETGSPYGYTF. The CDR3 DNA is TGCAGCGTCGAAACAGGGTCCCCCTATGGCTACACCTTC.

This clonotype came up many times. The CDR3 DNA follows: TGTGCCAGCAGCTTAGATCTTTCCGGGGCTCGTTCACCCCTCCACTTT. This sequence encodes CASSLDLSGARSPLHF. This rearrangement joins TRBV11-2 to TRBJ1-6; TRBD1 is a possible D gene (5 bases). This CDR3 has 16 amino acids. CDR1 is SGHAT, CDR2 FQNNGV, per germline. The V and J ends lost 0 bases and 9 bases respectively, with 15 bases between them.

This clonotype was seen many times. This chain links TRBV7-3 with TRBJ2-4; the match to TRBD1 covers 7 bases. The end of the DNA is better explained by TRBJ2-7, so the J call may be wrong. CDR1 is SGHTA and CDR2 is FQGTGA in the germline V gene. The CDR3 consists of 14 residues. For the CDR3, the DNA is TGTGCCAGCAGCTCCGGGACAGCTCCCTACGAGCAGTACTTC. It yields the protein CASSSGTAPYEQYF.

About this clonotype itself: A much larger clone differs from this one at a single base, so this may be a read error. Written as DNA, the CDR3 is TGTGCCAGCCCATACCAGTACTCAAGAACGACCTATGGCTACACCTTC. This translates into CASPYQYSRTTYGYTF. V is TRBV9 and J is TRBJ1-2; D is uncertain. Germline lookup yields CDR1 SGDLS and CDR2 YYNGEE. There are 16 residues in the CDR3. Between the trimmed V and J ends, which lost 7 bases and 4 bases, there was a span of 23 bases.